These T cell receptor beta chains were read from a single sample in a study of radiotherapy plus CTLA-4 blockade in lung cancer. Generated by immunoSEQ multiplex PCR, the TCRdb table keeps only in-frame clones and is missing some. Here the sample spans 50,000 or so clones, roughly 90% being singletons. Sequencing used peripheral blood, obtained from a patient treated with radiotherapy plus ipilimumab. These receptors were taken from a human donor with non-small cell lung cancer whose response to radiotherapy plus ipilimumab could not be evaluated. Each CDR3 is given with its conserved first and last residue.

v_call: TRBV7-2; cdr3_aa: CASSLGQVQSYTF
v_call: TRBV19; cdr3_aa: CASSISRGHNSPLHF
v_call: TRBV29-1; cdr3_aa: CSVCVLNTEAFF
v_call: TRBV4-1; cdr3_aa: CASSQDSMGGNEQFF
v_call: TRBV5-8; cdr3_aa: CASSFGTSGGKDTQYF
v_call: TRBV6-5; cdr3_aa: CASSHRDRGISAFF
v_call: TRBV2; cdr3_aa: CASTWREVNEKLFF
v_call: TRBV7-2; cdr3_aa: CASSLGALQMGYTF
v_call: TRBV7-9; cdr3_aa: CASSFERGGADTQYF
v_call: TRBV28; cdr3_aa: CASSRDAQGLGNGYTF
v_call: TRBV5-6; cdr3_aa: CASSVWGRGNQPQHF
v_call: TRBV6-1; cdr3_aa: CASRQGGIGNQPQHF
v_call: TRBV6-5; cdr3_aa: CASSYKAGVTDTQYF
v_call: TRBV28; cdr3_aa: CASTKGASGSKNEQFF
v_call: TRBV10-1; cdr3_aa: CASSESQGGSYNEQFF
v_call: TRBV11-2; cdr3_aa: CASSGGGYEQYF
v_call: TRBV6-5; cdr3_aa: CASTQREYNSPLHF
v_call: TRBV7-2; cdr3_aa: CASSLGTANSPLHF
v_call: TRBV5-6; cdr3_aa: CASSQVGANEKLFF
v_call: TRBV28; cdr3_aa: CASSPPGGKNEKLFF
v_call: TRBV6-5; cdr3_aa: CASSPLRESGYTF
v_call: TRBV4-3; cdr3_aa: CASSQERGGNEQFF
v_call: TRBV2; cdr3_aa: CASSWDRSSGTQYF
v_call: TRBV5-5; cdr3_aa: CASSPLSGPNQPQHF
v_call: TRBV19; cdr3_aa: CASRQVYSNQPQHF
v_call: TRBV28; cdr3_aa: CASGDLGGYEQYF
v_call: TRBV11-3; cdr3_aa: CASSSKGRETQYF
v_call: TRBV7-2; cdr3_aa: CASTRGGYEQYF
v_call: TRBV4-2; cdr3_aa: CASSSLAGAGEQFF
v_call: TRBV5-8; cdr3_aa: CASSSRGGHNEQFF
v_call: TRBV28; cdr3_aa: CASSPRGRLNTEAFF
v_call: TRBV5-1; cdr3_aa: CASSLAFGDTEAFF
v_call: TRBV25-1; cdr3_aa: CASSGLEGLAGTYEQYF
v_call: TRBV15; cdr3_aa: CATSRGLAGVYGELFF
v_call: TRBV7-6; cdr3_aa: CASSAQGGRAYNEQFF
v_call: TRBV6-5; cdr3_aa: CASRRQGGYEQYF
v_call: TRBV6-1; cdr3_aa: CASSGVRDRTSAGYTF
v_call: TRBV7-9; cdr3_aa: CASSYEVGDTQYF
v_call: TRBV18; cdr3_aa: CASSPPDRDQETQYF
v_call: TRBV6-6; cdr3_aa: CASSYSSGGSTDTQYF
v_call: TRBV19; cdr3_aa: CASSIDRGSGELFF
v_call: TRBV6-4; cdr3_aa: CASSDSPGHPKQETQYF
v_call: TRBV18; cdr3_aa: CASSPPETGRLETQYF
v_call: TRBV30; cdr3_aa: CAWSVRVDIQYF
v_call: TRBV7-9; cdr3_aa: CASSAEVPDTQYF
v_call: TRBV14; cdr3_aa: CANSRNLGAEQYF
v_call: TRBV29-1; cdr3_aa: CSVGEGLGTGELFF
v_call: TRBV25-1; cdr3_aa: CASSGTGGAETQYF
v_call: TRBV5-6; cdr3_aa: CASSQEKIRVGAGELFF
v_call: TRBV9; cdr3_aa: CASSKGSGTGYNEQFF